This TCR beta chain was sequenced during a study of blood T cell repertoires in COVID-19. Libraries were prepared by immunoSEQ multiplex PCR; TCRdb keeps only in-frame clonotypes and omits some of them. The sample holds some 250,000 clones, over 70% seen once. Germline assignment: CDR1 MGHRA and CDR2 YSYEKL. CDR3 size: 15 residues. After removal of 5 bases from V and 8 bases from J, the junction contained 12 bases not matched to a gene. The material sequenced was peripheral blood. The chain employs TRBV4-1 and TRBJ1-3; TRBD1 aligns across 7 bases. The TCR originated in a woman at least 80 years old with acute or convalescent COVID-19. CDR3 nucleotide sequence: TGCGCCAGCAGCTCTTCACAGGGGCTAGGTTACACCATATATTTT. Encoded protein: CASSSSQGLGYTIYF.